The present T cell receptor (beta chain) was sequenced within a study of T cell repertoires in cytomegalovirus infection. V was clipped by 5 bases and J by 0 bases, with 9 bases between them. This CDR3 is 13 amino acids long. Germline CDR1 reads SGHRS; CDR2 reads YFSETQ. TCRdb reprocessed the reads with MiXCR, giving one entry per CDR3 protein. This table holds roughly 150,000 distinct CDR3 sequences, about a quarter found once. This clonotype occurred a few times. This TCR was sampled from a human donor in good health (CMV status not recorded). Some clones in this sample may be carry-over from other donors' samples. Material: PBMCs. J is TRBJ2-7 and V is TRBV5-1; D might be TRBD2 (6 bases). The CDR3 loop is CASSSGNSYEQYF. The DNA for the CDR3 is TGCGCCAGCAGTAGCGGAAACTCCTACGAGCAGTACTTC.